These 6 T cell receptor beta chains share one sample of origin, sequenced in a study of control samples from healthy donors and cancer patients. Sequencing used immunoSEQ multiplex PCR; TCRdb keeps in-frame clones, though not all of them. This sample has over 100,000 clones; about nine tenths occur once, and the top ten carry 3.5% to 4.5%. The specimen sequenced was blood. These receptors all come from a human donor in good health. The donor label of this sample is uncertain.

The CDR3 reads CASSLFGQANTEAFF. CDR3 DNA: TGTGCCAGCAGTTTATTTGGACAGGCTAACACTGAAGCTTTCTTT. This rearrangement joins TRBV28 to TRBJ1-1; 7 nucleotides align to TRBD1. The V and J ends lost 1 base and 2 bases, in that order; junction bases with no gene match: 4. The CDR3 contains 15 residues. Germline V gene lookup returns CDR1 MDHEN and CDR2 SYDVKM. Supplemented by reference TRBV28 and TRBJ1-1, the full variable domain reads DVKVTQSSRYLVKRTGEKVFLECVQDMDHENMFWYRQDPGLGLRLIYFSYDVKMKEKGDIPEGYSVSREKKERFSLILESASTNQTSMYLCASSLFGQANTEAFFGQGTRLTVV.

This chain connects TRBV7-3 to TRBJ1-2; D gene ambiguous. Per germline, CDR1 SGHTA and CDR2 FQGTGA. The CDR3 sequence is 15 residues long. V was shortened by 4 bases and J by 0 bases, with 12 bases between the two germline ends. CDR3 residues: CASSSLTEANYGYTF. CDR3 sequence (DNA): TGTGCCAGCAGCTCGTTGACGGAAGCTAACTATGGCTACACCTTC.

This rearrangement joins TRBV28 to TRBJ1-2; unclear D gene. The germline V gene has CDR1 MDHEN and CDR2 SYDVKM. V lost 3 bases to trimming and J lost 5 bases, with 10 bases between them. The CDR3 covers 13 residues. The CDR3 is CASSFPTQYGYTF. CDR3 nucleotide sequence: TGTGCCAGCAGTTTTCCGACCCAGTATGGCTACACCTTC.

This chain connects TRBV29-1 to TRBJ2-7; 7 nucleotides match TRBD2. V was pared by 7 bases and J by 7 bases, with 10 bases of the junction left unmatched. The CDR3 has 12 residues. Germline V CDR1 and CDR2: SQVTM, ANQGSEA. The DNA for the CDR3 is TGCAGCGGCGCCAGGACTAGTGGTGAGCAGTACTTC. Its protein product is CSGARTSGEQYF.

This chain uses TRBV9 with TRBJ2-5, with 11 bases identical to TRBD2. The CDR3 spans 15 residues. CDR1 is SGDLS and CDR2 is YYNGEE in the germline V gene. Trimming at V came to 3 bases and at J to 3 bases, leaving 4 bases not matched to a gene. CDR3 in amino acids: CASSGLAGGEETQYF. CDR3 DNA: TGTGCCAGCAGCGGATTAGCGGGGGGGGAAGAGACCCAGTACTTC.

This sequence joins TRBV19 and TRBJ1-4, with a weak D call TRBD1 (5 bases). Trimming shortened V by 7 bases and J by 4 bases, and 16 bases separated the two germline ends. The germline V gene has CDR1 LNHDA and CDR2 SQIVND (reference sequence). The length of the CDR3 is 15 residues. CDR3 region: CASNYRPAGNEKLFF. The CDR3 nucleotides read TGTGCCAGTAATTACAGGCCCGCGGGTAATGAAAAACTGTTTTTT.